This T cell receptor beta chain was identified in a study of T cells in localized non-small cell lung cancer. This clone turned up a few times. Its antigen is unknown. Assay used: immunoSEQ multiplex PCR; TCRdb lists only in-frame clones, some missing. The sample has a few thousand clones; around a third are singletons. This CDR3 has 16 residues. V was shortened by 11 bases and J by 8 bases, with 25 bases between the two germline ends. Findings and limits, study-wide: Elevated circulating T cell density in blood was associated with longer overall survival. A median roughly 57 of the top 100 tumor clones appeared in adjacent lung. Sequencing covered just one tumor region, so heterogeneity cannot be ruled out. Uninvolved neighboring lung showed the greatest T cell clonality, exceeding tumor.

This sequence was found in a man aged 35-69 years with stage II squamous cell lung carcinoma. Sequenced material: lung tumor tissue, taken before any cancer treatment. The chain couples TRBV6-7 to TRBJ1-6; D is perhaps TRBD1 (6 bases). TRBV6-7 belongs to the ORF category, with a function that is uncertain. For the CDR3, the DNA is TGTGCCGGGAGGAGGGGGGCGGCATTATCTTATTCACCCCTCCACTTT. Protein: CAGRRGAALSYSPLHF.